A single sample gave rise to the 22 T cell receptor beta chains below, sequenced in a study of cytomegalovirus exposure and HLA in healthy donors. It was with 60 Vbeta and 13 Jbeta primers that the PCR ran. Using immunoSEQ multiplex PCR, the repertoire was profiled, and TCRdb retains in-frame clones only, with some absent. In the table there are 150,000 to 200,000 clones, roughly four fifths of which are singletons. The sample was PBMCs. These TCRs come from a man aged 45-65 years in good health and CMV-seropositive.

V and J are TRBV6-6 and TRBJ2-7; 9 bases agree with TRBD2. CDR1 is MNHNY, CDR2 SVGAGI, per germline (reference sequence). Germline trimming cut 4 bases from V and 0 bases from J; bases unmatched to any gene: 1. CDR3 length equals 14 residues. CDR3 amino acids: CASSLLAGSYEQYF. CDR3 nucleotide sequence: TGTGCCAGCAGTTTACTAGCGGGCTCCTACGAGCAGTACTTC.

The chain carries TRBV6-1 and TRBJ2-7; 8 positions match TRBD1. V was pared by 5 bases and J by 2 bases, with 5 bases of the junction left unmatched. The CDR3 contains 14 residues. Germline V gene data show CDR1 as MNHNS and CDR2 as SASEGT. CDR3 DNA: TGTGCCAGCAGTTCCGGGACAGGCACCTACGAGCAGTACTTC. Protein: CASSSGTGTYEQYF.

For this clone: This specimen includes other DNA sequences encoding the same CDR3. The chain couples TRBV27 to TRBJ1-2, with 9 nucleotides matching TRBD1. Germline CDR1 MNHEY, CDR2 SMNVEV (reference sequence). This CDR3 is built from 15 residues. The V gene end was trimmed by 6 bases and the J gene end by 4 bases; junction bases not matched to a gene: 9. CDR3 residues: CASSTTGTGTYGYTF. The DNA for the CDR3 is TGTGCCAGCAGCACCACCGGGACAGGGACCTATGGCTACACCTTC.

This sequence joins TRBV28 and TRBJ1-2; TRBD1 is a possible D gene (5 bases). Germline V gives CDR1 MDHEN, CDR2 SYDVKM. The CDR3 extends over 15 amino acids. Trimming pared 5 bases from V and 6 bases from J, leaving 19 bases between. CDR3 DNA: TGTGCCAGCAGTCCGTTGGGCAGGGTAACCAATGGCTACACCTTC. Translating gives CASSPLGRVTNGYTF.

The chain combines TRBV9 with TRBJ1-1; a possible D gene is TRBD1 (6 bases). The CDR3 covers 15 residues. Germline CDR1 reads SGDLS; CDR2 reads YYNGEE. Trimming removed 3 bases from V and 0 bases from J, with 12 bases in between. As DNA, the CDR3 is TGTGCCAGCAGCGGCGGGGGCTGGTTGAACACTGAAGCTTTCTTT. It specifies CASSGGGWLNTEAFF.

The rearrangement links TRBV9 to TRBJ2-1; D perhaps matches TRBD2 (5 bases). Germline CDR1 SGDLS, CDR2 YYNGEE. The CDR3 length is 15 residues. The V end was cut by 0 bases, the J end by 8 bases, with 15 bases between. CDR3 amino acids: CASSVDGRVDYEQFF. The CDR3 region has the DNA TGTGCCAGCAGCGTAGATGGGCGGGTTGACTATGAGCAGTTCTTC. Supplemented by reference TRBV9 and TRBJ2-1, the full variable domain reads DSGVTQTPKHLITATGQRVTLRCSPRSGDLSVYWYQQSLDQGLQFLIQYYNGEERAKGNILERFSAQQFPDLHSELNLSSLELGDSALYFCASSVDGRVDYEQFFGPGTRLTVL.

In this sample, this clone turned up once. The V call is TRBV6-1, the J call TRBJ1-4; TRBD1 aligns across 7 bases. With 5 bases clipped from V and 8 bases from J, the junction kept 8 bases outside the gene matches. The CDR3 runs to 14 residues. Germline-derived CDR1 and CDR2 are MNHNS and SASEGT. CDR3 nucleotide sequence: TGTGCCAGCAGTAAAACCGGGACAGTCGAAAAACTGTTTTTT. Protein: CASSKTGTVEKLFF.

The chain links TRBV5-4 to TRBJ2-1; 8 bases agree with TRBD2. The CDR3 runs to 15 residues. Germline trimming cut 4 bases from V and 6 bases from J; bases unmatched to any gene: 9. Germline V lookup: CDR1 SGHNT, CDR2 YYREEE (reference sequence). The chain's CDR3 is CASSPPPGGSNEQFF. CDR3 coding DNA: TGTGCCAGCAGCCCCCCCCCGGGAGGGAGCAATGAGCAGTTCTTC.

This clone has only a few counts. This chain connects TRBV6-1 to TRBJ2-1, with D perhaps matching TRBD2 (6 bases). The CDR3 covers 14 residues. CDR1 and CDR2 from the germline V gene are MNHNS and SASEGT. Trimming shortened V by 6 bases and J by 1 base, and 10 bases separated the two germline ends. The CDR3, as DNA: TGTGCCAGCAGGGGGGGACTTTCCTACAATGAGCAGTTCTTC. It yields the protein CASRGGLSYNEQFF.

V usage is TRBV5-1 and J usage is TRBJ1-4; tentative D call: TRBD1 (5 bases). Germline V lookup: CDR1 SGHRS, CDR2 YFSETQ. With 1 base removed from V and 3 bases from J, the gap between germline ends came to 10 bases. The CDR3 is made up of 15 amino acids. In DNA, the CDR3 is TGCGCCAGCAGCTTGAGTGTGGGGCCTAATGAAAAACTGTTTTTT. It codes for CASSLSVGPNEKLFF. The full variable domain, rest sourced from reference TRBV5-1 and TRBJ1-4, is KAGVTQTPRYLIKTRGQQVTLSCSPISGHRSVSWYQQTPGQGLQFLFEYFSETQRNKGNFPGRFSGRQFSNSRSEMNVSTLELGDSALYLCASSLSVGPNEKLFFGSGTQLSVL.

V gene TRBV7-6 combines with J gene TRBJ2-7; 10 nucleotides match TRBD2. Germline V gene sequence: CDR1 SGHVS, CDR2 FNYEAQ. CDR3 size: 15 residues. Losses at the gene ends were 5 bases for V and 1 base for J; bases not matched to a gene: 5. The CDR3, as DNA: TGTGCCAGCAGCCTCACTAGCGGGAATTCCTACGAGCAGTACTTC. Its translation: CASSLTSGNSYEQYF.

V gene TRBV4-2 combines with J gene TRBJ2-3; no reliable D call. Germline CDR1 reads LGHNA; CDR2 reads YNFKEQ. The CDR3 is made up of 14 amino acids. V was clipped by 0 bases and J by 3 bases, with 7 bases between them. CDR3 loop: CASSQEQRTDTQYF. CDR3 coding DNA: TGTGCCAGCAGCCAAGAACAGAGAACAGATACGCAGTATTTT.

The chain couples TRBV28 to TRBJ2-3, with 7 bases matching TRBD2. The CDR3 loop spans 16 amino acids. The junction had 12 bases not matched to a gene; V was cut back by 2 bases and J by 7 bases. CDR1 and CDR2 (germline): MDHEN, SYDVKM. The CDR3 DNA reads TGTGCCAGCAGTTTAACCCCCGGGACTAACTTGAATACGCAGTATTTT. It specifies CASSLTPGTNLNTQYF.

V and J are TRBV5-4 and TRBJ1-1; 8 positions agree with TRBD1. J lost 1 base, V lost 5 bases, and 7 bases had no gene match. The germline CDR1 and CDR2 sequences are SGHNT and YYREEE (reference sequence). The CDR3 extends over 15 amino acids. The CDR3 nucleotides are TGTGCCAGCAGAGCACCGACAGGGGCGAACACTGAAGCTTTCTTT. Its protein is CASRAPTGANTEAFF.

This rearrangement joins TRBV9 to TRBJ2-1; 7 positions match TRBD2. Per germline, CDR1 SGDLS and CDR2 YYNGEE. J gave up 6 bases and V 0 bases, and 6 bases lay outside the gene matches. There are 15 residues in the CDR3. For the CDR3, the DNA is TGTGCCAGCAGCGTAGGTACTAGCGTGAGCAATGAGCAGTTCTTC. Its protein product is CASSVGTSVSNEQFF.

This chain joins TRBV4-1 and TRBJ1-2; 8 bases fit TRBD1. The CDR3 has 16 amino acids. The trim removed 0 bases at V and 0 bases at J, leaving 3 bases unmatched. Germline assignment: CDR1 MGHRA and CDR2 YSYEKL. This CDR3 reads CASSQERTGTNYGYTF. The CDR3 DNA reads TGCGCCAGCAGCCAAGAGAGGACAGGGACTAACTATGGCTACACCTTC.

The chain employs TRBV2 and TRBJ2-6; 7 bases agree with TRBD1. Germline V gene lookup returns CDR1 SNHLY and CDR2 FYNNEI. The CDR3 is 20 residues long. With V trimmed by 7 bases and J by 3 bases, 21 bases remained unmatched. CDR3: CASTGSQSGGQAVGANVLTF. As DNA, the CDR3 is TGTGCCAGCACTGGTTCCCAGAGTGGAGGACAGGCGGTTGGGGCCAACGTCCTGACTTTC.

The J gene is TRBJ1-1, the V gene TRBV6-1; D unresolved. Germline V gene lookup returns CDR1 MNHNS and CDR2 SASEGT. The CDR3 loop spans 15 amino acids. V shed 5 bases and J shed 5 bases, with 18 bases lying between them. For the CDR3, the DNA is TGTGCCAGCAGTCAGCCAGGAGGTAAGGGAACTGAAGCTTTCTTT. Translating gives CASSQPGGKGTEAFF.

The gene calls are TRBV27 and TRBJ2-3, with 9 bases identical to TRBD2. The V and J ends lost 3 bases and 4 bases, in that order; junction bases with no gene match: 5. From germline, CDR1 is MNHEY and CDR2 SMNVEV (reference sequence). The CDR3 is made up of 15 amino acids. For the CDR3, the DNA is TGTGCCAGCAGTTTCGGGCGGGAGGGTTCAGATACGCAGTATTTT. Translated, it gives CASSFGREGSDTQYF.

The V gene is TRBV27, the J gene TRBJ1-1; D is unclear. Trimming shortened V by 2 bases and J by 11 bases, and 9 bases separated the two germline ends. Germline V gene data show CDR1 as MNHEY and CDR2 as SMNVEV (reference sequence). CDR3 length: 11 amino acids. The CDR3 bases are TGTGCCAGCAGTTTAGGAGGGAACGCTTTCTTT. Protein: CASSLGGNAFF.

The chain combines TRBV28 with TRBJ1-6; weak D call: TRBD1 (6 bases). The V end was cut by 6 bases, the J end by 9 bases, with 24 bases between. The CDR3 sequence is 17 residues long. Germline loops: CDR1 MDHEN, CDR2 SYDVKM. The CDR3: CASRTPILTGLGSPLHF. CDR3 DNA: TGTGCCAGCAGAACCCCTATCCTCACAGGGTTGGGTTCACCCCTCCACTTT.

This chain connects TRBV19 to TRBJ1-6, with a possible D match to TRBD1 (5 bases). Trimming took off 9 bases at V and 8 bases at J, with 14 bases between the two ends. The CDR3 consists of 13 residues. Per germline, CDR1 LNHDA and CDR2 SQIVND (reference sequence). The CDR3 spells CASSGRDDSPLHF. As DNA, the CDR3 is TGTGCCAGCTCGGGCAGGGATGATTCACCCCTCCACTTT.